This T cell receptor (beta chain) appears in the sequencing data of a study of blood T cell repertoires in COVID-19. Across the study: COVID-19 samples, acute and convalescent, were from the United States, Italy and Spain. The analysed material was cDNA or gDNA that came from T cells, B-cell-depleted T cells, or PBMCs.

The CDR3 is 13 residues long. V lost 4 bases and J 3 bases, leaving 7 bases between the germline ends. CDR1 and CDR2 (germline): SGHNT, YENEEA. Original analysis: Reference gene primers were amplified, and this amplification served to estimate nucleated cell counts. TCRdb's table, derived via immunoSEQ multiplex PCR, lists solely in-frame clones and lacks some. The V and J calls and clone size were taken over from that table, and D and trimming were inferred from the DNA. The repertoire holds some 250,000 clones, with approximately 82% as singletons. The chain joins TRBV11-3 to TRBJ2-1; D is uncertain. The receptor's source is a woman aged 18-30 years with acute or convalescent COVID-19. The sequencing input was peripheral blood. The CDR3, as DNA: TGTGCCAGCAGCTCCCGGGTCTACAATGAGCAGTTCTTC. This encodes CASSSRVYNEQFF.